The 7 T cell receptor beta chains given below trace back to one sample, sequenced in a study of control samples from healthy donors and cancer patients. Profiling relied on immunoSEQ multiplex PCR, and the TCRdb table lists in-frame clones only, not all of them. The repertoire holds around 70,000 clones, about 89% seen once, with under 2.5% in the top ten. The sample comprised PBMCs. The origin of the receptors is a woman in her fifties or sixties with head and neck cancer.

This chain joins TRBV5-1 and TRBJ2-1; the match to TRBD2 covers 8 bases. The CDR3 runs 14 residues. Germline V gives CDR1 SGHRS, CDR2 YFSETQ. Trimming removed 7 bases from V and 5 bases from J; junction bases left unmatched: 8. This CDR3 reads CASRSVAGNNEQFF. Written as DNA, the CDR3 is TGCGCCAGCCGGTCGGTAGCGGGAAACAATGAGCAGTTCTTC.

This clone appeared a few times. The rearrangement uses TRBV5-1 and TRBJ2-3, with D maybe TRBD2 (7 bases). V lost 3 bases and J 5 bases, leaving 16 bases between the germline ends. Germline CDR1 SGHRS, CDR2 YFSETQ. The CDR3 is 15 residues long. This CDR3 is CASSWEGGQVDTQYF. CDR3 DNA sequence: TGCGCCAGCAGCTGGGAGGGGGGGCAAGTAGATACGCAGTATTTT.

J is TRBJ2-3 and V is TRBV6-6, with TRBD2 matching over 12 bases. This CDR3 has 16 amino acids. Losses at the gene ends were 7 bases for V and 6 bases for J; bases not matched to a gene: 11. Germline-derived CDR1 and CDR2 are MNHNY and SVGAGI (reference sequence). The CDR3 here is CASTLMTSGGWDTQYF. The DNA of the CDR3 is TGTGCCAGCACCCTCATGACTAGCGGGGGTTGGGATACGCAGTATTTT.

This clone was seen once. The chain combines TRBV7-6 with TRBJ2-3; 9 bases line up with TRBD2. This CDR3 is built from 16 residues. CDR1 is SGHVS and CDR2 is FNYEAQ in the germline V gene. V gave up 1 base and J gave up 4 bases; unmatched junction bases: 6. The CDR3, as DNA: TGTGCCAGCAGCTTAGAGGTAGCGGGGGTGGCAGATACGCAGTATTTT. Encoded protein: CASSLEVAGVADTQYF.

This clone was seen a few times. This rearrangement joins TRBV9 to TRBJ2-5; the D is unclear. The ends were cut back, 3 bases at V and 0 bases at J, with 15 bases in the middle. CDR1 SGDLS and CDR2 YYNGEE come from the germline V gene. The CDR3 sequence is 16 residues long. The CDR3: CASSAGLFAYQETQYF. The CDR3 DNA follows: TGTGCCAGCAGCGCCGGCCTGTTCGCATACCAAGAGACCCAGTACTTC.

CDR3 residues: CASRICGVAGGLATGELFF. The CDR3 DNA reads TGTGCCAGCAGGATATGCGGTGTCGCGGGGGGGCTGGCGACCGGGGAGCTGTTTTTT. The J gene is TRBJ2-2, the V gene TRBV11-2; 9 bases align to TRBD2. Germline V CDR1 and CDR2: SGHAT, FQNNGV. The V and J ends lost 6 bases and 5 bases, in that order; junction bases with no gene match: 19. This CDR3 has 19 residues. Looking up the rest from reference TRBV11-2 and TRBJ2-2 gives the full variable domain: EAGVAQSPRYKIIEKRQSVAFWCNPISGHATLYWYQQILGQGPKLLIQFQNNGVVDDSQLPKDRFSAERLKGVDSTLKIQPAKLEDSAVYLCASRICGVAGGLATGELFFGEGSRLTVL.

This clone was detected once. The CDR3 DNA is TGTGCCAGCAGCCAAAGTGGGGCAGGGGGACGGGAGACCCAGTACTTC. This codes for CASSQSGAGGRETQYF. The V and J genes are TRBV7-3 and TRBJ2-5, with TRBD1 matching over 7 bases. The junction had 14 bases not matched to a gene; V was cut back by 5 bases and J by 5 bases. The germline V gene has CDR1 SGHTA and CDR2 FQGTGA. The CDR3 runs 16 residues.